This T cell receptor beta chain was sequenced in a study of beta chain features in type 1 diabetes. Across the study: Over all samples combined, about 100,000,000 sorted cells were examined. The study's findings and limits: VDJ junctions sequenced from type 1 diabetes patients showed fewer insertions and more deletions. People with Type 1 diabetes carried modestly yet significantly shorter TCRB CDR3s in all four CD4+ subsets.

V shed 5 bases and J shed 8 bases, with 15 bases lying between them. The germline gives CDR1 SGHVS, CDR2 FNYEAQ. CDR3 length: 13 residues. Investigators reverse transcribed all isolated RNA, so they sequenced expressed TCRB transcripts. Data came from immunoSEQ multiplex PCR; TCRdb stores just in-frame clones and leaves some out. The table has 550,000 to 850,000 clones, around an eighth seen once. Of note for this clone: No antigen is known for it.

The source material was naive CD4+ T cells from blood. The V gene is TRBV7-6, the J gene TRBJ1-2; no clear D. This clonotype was sampled from a man in his late teens or twenties with type 1 diabetes. The CDR3 DNA reads TGTGCCAGCAGCGATACCCTGTTACAAGGCTACACCTTC. Translating it yields CASSDTLLQGYTF. The variable domain in full, completed from reference TRBV7-6 and TRBJ1-2, reads GAGVSQSPRYKVTKRGQDVALRCDPISGHVSLYWYRQALGQGPEFLTYFNYEAQQDKSGLPNDRFSAERPEGSISTLTIQRTEQRDSAMYRCASSDTLLQGYTFGSGTRLTVV.